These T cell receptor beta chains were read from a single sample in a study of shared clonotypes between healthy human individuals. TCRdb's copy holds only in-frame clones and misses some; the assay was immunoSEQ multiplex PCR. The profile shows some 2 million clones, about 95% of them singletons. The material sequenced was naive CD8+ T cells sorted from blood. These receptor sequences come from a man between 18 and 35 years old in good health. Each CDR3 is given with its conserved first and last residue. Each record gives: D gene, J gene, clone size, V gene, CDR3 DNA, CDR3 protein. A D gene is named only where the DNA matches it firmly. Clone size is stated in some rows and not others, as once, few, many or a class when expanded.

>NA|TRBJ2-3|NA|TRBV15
TGTGCCACCAGCAGAGATACGACAGATACGCAGTATTTT
CATSRDTTDTQYF
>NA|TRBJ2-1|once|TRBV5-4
TGTGCCAGCAGCTTCCTTTCCAATGAGCAGTTCTTC
CASSFLSNEQFF
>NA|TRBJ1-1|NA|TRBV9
TGTGCCAGCAGCGTTAGGTTCTCCGGGGAAGCTTTCTTT
CASSVRFSGEAFF
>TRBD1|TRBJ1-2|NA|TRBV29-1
TGCAGCGTTGTCTCGGGACAGGGGCCTTCTAACTATGGCTACACCTTC
CSVVSGQGPSNYGYTF
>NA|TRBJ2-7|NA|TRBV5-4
TGTGCCAGCAGCGTCAGGTACCACGAGCAGTACTTC
CASSVRYHEQYF
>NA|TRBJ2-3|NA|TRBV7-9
TGTGCCAGCAGCCCAGCCTCAGATACGCAGTATTTT
CASSPASDTQYF
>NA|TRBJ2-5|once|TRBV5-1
TGCGCCAGCAGCACAGAAGGGGGAATACAAGAGACCCAGTACTTC
CASSTEGGIQETQYF
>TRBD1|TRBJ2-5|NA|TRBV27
TGTGCCAGCAGTTACGGGACAGGGCTACAAGAGACCCAGTACTTC
CASSYGTGLQETQYF
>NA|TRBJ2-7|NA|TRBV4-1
TGCGCCAGCAGCCAAGGCCATCTCGAGCAGTACTTC
CASSQGHLEQYF
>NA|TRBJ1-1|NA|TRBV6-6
TGTGCCAGCAGCCCCCGGGCCACTGAAGCTTTCTTT
CASSPRATEAFF
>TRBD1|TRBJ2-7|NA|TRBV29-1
TGCAGCGTTACCGGGACAGGGGGCTACGAGCAGTACTTC
CSVTGTGGYEQYF
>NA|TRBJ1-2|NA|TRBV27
TGTGCCAGCAGTCCTGAGGGTTGGCAGATCTATGGCTACACCTTC
CASSPEGWQIYGYTF
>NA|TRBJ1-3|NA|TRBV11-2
TGTGCCAGCAGCGTCGGGGCAGGGGGAAACACCATATATTTT
CASSVGAGGNTIYF
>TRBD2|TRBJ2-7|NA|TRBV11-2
TGTGCCAGCAGTTCCCTAGCGGGAGCCAACAAGGGGGAGCAGTACTTC
CASSSLAGANKGEQYF
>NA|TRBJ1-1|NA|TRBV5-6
TGTGCCAGCACCCAACCCTGGGGGAGCACTGAAGCTTTCTTT
CASTQPWGSTEAFF
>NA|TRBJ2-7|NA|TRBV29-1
TGCAGCGCCCGGGACCTCCTCGAGCAGTACTTC
CSARDLLEQYF
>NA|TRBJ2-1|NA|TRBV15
TGTGCCACCAGCAGAGGTCCCCTAGACGGGCCTTACAATGAGCAGTTCTTC
CATSRGPLDGPYNEQFF